The 9 T cell receptor beta chains listed next were all sequenced from one sample in a study of a mutant IDH1 vaccine in newly diagnosed glioma. Time point noted: week 5, during vaccination. Vaccine doses each comprised 300 ug of mutant IDH1 20-mer peptide, with topical imiquimod. Clones were read by immunoSEQ multiplex PCR, and TCRdb kept only the in-frame ones, dropping some. Of roughly 42,000 clones listed, 70% to 90% are singletons. These TCRs are of unknown antigen specificity. The sequencing here drew on PBMCs, taken from a glioma patient whose treatment included an IDH1 peptide vaccine. Source of these receptors: a man aged 35-49 years with glioma.

The rearrangement uses TRBV4-3 and TRBJ2-7, with 7 bases that match TRBD1. The V and J ends lost 1 base and 0 bases, in that order; junction bases with no gene match: 9. CDR1 and CDR2 from the germline V gene are LGHNA and YSLEER. The CDR3 is 17 residues long. The CDR3 spells CASSQVSAGTDSYEQYF. CDR3 in DNA: TGCGCCAGCAGCCAAGTAAGCGCCGGGACAGACTCCTACGAGCAGTACTTC.

This chain joins TRBV6-6 and TRBJ1-5; D might be TRBD1 (5 bases). Trimming took off 5 bases at V and 3 bases at J, with 8 bases between the two ends. Germline V gene lookup returns CDR1 MNHNY and CDR2 SVGAGI (reference sequence). This CDR3 has 13 residues. CDR3 sequence: CASSPGHNQPQHF. For the CDR3, the DNA is TGTGCCAGCAGTCCAGGACACAATCAGCCCCAGCATTTT.

The genes are TRBV1 and TRBJ2-7; the table's TRBD2 call for D was not verified on the DNA. TRBV1 represents a pseudogene. The CDR3 extends over 15 amino acids. Here the CDR3 reads CTSSQPRPGVGEQYF. As DNA, the CDR3 is TGCACCAGCAGCCAACCCCGGCCCGGGGTTGGGGAGCAGTACTTC.

The chain uses TRBV28 and TRBJ1-5; TRBD1 aligns across 9 bases. Unmatched junction bases numbered 10, after V lost 5 bases and J lost 5 bases. This CDR3 is 16 amino acids long. CDR1 and CDR2 from the germline V gene are MDHEN and SYDVKM. CDR3 coding DNA: TGTGCCAGCAGTATAATCCCGGGACAGGGCCATCAGCCCCAGCATTTT. It yields the protein CASSIIPGQGHQPQHF.

The rearrangement links TRBV5-4 to TRBJ2-5; D might be TRBD1 or TRBD2, each matching 5 bases. Germline lookup yields CDR1 SGHNT and CDR2 YYREEE (reference sequence). The V and J ends lost 0 bases and 4 bases respectively, with 13 bases between them. The length of the CDR3 is 15 residues. This chain's CDR3 is CASSLAGALGETQYF. As DNA, the CDR3 is TGTGCCAGCAGCTTGGCCGGGGCGCTCGGAGAGACCCAGTACTTC.

This chain joins TRBV7-2 and TRBJ2-4, with D possibly being TRBD1 (7 bases). Looked up from germline, CDR1 is SGHTA and CDR2 is FQGNSA. The CDR3 covers 15 residues. The V end was cut by 4 bases, the J end by 0 bases, with 10 bases between. The CDR3 DNA reads TGTGCCAGCAGCTCAGGGGGGTCAGCCAAAAACATTCAGTACTTC. Translation: CASSSGGSAKNIQYF. Filled out from reference TRBV7-2 and TRBJ2-4, the complete variable domain reads GAGVSQSPSNKVTEKGKDVELRCDPISGHTALYWYRQSLGQGLEFLIYFQGNSAPDKSGLPSDRFSAERTGGSVSTLTIQRTQQEDSAVYLCASSSGGSAKNIQYFGAGTRLSVL.

The rearrangement joins TRBV5-3 to TRBJ2-7, with D possibly matching TRBD1 (6 bases). TRBV5-3 has ORF status, its function being uncertain. This CDR3 has 16 residues. V was pared by 4 bases and J by 3 bases, with 20 bases between. For the CDR3, the DNA is TGTGCCAGAAGCCCAGCCCCCTGGGACACATACTACGAGCAGTACTTC. Translation: CARSPAPWDTYYEQYF.

The genes are TRBV15 and TRBJ1-3; the D is unclear. Deletions cut 0 bases from V and 4 bases from J, with 1 base between. Germline V gives CDR1 LNHNV, CDR2 YYDKDF (reference sequence). The CDR3 sequence is 12 residues long. Here the CDR3 DNA reads TGTGCCACCAGCAGAGACGGAAACACCATATATTTT. It is translated as CATSRDGNTIYF.

This chain connects TRBV7-3 to TRBJ2-3; either TRBD1 or TRBD2 may fit D (5 bases each). This CDR3 comprises 15 residues. V shed 2 bases and J shed 2 bases, with 11 bases lying between them. CDR1 and CDR2 from the germline V gene are SGHTA and FQGTGA. The CDR3 DNA sequence: TGTGCCAGCAGCTTACTAGGGACCACCACAGATACGCAGTATTTT. Residues: CASSLLGTTTDTQYF.